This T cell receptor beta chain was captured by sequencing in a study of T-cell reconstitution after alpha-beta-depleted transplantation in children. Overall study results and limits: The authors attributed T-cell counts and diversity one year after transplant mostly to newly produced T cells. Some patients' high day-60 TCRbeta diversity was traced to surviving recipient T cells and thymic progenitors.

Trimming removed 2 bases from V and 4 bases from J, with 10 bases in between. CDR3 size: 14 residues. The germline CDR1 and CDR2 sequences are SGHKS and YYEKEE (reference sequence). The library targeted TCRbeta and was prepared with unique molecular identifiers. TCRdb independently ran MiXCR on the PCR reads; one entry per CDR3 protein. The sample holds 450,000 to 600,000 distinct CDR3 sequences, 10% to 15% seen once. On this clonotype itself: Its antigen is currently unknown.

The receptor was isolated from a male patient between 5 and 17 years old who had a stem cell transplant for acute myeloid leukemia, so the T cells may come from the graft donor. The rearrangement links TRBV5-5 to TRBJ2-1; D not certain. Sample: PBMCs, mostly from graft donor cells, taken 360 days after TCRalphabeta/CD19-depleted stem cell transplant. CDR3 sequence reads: CASSLRLLYNEQFF. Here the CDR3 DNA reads TGTGCCAGCAGCTTACGACTTCTTTACAATGAGCAGTTCTTC.